This note documents a single T cell receptor beta chain sequence. Trimming stripped 3 bases from V and 0 bases from J, with 6 bases between. Germline CDR1 SGHAT, CDR2 FQNNGV. The CDR3 length is 14 residues. This specimen belongs to a study of cytotoxic CD8 clonotypes in ibrutinib-treated CLL. At the level of the study: Partial response occurred in approximately 25 patients and complete response in 2; at median about 6 years, approximately 14 remained remitted and some 12 progressed.

With cryopreserved PBMCs as the source, roughly 2 micrograms of genomic DNA went to TCR beta libraries. TCRdb keeps only in-frame clones here, not all; method: immunoSEQ multiplex PCR. The sample contains over 110,000 clones, roughly 90% of which appear only once. This rearrangement joins TRBV11-2 to TRBJ1-5; D not certain. The receptor comes from a human donor with chronic lymphocytic leukemia. Sequencing used PBMCs, obtained after 12 months of ibrutinib treatment. The CDR3: CASSFTDSNQPQHF. CDR3 bases: TGTGCCAGCAGCTTTACGGATAGCAATCAGCCCCAGCATTTT.